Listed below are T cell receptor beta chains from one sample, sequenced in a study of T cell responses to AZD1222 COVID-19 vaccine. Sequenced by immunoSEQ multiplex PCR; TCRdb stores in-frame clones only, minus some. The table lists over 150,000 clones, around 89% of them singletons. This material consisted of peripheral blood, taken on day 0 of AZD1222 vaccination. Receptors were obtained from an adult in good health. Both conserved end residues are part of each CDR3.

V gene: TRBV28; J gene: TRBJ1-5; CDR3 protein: CASAGLPGRSNQPQHF
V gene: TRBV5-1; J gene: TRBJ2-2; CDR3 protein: CASSLDRWAGELFF
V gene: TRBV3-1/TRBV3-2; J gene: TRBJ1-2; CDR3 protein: CASSQVDRNGYTF
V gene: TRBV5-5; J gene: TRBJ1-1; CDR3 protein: CASSWEGITEAFF
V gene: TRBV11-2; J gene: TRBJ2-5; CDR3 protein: CASSLAWAEETQYF
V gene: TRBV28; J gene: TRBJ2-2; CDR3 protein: CASSVGLAVYGELFF
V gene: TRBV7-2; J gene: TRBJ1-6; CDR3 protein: CASSLAAGSNSPLHF
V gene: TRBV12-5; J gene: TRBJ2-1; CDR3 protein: CASGLVKTGSYNEQFF
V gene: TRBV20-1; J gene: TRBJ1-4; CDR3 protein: CSARGPGGLFF
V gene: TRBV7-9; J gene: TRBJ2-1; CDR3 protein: CASSLAHLAGNEQFF
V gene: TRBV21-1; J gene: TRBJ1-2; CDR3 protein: CASSAHLGDGYTF
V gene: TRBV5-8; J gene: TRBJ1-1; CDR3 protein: CASRTGARGTEAFF
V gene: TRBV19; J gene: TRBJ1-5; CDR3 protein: CASGGGTGLIQPQHF
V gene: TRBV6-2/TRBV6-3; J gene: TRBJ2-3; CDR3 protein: CASSYEGKPTDTQYF
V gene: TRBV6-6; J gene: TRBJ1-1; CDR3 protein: CASRREQNREAFF
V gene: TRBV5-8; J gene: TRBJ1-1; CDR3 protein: CASSFSRVTEAFF
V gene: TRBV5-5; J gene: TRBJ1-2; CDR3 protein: CASSLDSTNYGYTF
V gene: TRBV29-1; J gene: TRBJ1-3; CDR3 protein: CSHSGRAENTIYF
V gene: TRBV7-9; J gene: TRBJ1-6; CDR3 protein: CASSLAVANSPLHF
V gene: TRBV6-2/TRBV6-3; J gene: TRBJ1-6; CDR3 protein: CASSFGQGRSPLHF
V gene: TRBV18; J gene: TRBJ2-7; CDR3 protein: CASSPRASGGYEQYF
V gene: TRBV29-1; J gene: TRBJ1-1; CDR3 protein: CSVHRQGITEAFF
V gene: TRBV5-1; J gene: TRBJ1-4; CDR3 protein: CASSLGQGALRSEKLFF
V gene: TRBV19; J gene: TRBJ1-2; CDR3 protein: CASSATPGTQNYGYTF
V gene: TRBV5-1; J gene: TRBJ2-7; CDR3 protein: CASSQGQGTYEQYF
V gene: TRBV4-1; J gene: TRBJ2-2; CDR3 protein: CASSQAERVAGELFF
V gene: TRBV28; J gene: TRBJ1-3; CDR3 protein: CASRPSGGANSGNTIYF
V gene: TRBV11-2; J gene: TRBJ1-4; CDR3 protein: CASSLDGTGTEKLFF
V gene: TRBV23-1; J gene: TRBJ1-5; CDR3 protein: CASARGTRGNQPQHF
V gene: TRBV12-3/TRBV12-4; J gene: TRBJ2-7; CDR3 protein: CASSLMGVYEQYF
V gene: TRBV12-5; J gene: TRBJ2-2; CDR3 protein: CASGGAANTGELFF
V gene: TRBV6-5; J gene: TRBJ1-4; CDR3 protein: CASSSDRHNEKLFF
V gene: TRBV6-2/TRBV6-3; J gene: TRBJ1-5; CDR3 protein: CASSYGGASGQPQHF
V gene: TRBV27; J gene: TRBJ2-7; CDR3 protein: CASSLSAGGNYEQYF
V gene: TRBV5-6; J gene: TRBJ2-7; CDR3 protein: CASSLLAGGYEQYF
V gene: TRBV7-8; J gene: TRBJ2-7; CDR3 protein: CASSGGHLYEQYF
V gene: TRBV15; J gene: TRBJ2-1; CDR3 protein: CATSRDDRHSFF
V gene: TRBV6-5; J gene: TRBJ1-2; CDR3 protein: CASSYGHRGGSGYTF
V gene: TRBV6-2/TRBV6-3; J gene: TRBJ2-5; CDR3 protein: CASSYSGIRQETQYF
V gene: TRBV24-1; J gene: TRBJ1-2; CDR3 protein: CATSDPRHGYTF
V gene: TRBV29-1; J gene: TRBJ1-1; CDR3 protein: CSVAQTGGLTEAFF
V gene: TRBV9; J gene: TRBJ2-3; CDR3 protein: CASSSNYADTQYF
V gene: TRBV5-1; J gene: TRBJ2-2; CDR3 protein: CASNVGQTGELFF
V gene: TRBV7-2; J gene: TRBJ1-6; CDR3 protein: CASSLGEYRPRDNSPLHF
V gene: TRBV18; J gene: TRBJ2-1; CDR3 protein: CASSPPGVKYNEQFF
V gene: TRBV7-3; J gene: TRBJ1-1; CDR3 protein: CASSLTQGAATEAFF
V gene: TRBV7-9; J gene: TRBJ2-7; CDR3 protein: CASSPEGGAGQHEQYF
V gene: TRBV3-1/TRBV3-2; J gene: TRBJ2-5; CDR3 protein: CASSQEGQTQYF
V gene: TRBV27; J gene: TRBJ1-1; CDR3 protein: CASSHGTEGEAFF
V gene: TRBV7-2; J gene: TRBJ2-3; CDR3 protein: CASSQLAGGTDTQYF
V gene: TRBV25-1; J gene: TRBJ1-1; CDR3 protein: CASSDPPGARNTEAFF
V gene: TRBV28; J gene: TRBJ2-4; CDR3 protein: CASSSPMMEAKNIQYF
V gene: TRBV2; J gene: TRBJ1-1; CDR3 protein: CASSETGDTMNTEAFF